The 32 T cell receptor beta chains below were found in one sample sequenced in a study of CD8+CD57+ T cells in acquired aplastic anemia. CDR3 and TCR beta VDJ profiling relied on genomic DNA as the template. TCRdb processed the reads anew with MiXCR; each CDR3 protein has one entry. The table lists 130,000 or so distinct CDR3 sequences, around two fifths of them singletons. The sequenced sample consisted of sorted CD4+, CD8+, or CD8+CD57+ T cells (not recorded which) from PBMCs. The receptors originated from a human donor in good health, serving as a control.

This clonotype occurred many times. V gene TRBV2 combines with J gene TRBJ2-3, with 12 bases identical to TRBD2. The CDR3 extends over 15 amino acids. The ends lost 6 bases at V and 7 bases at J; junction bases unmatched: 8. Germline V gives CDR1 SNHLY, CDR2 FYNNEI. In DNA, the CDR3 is TGTGCCAGCAGACCTAGCGGGAGGGCGTCGAATACGCAGTATTTT. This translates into CASRPSGRASNTQYF.

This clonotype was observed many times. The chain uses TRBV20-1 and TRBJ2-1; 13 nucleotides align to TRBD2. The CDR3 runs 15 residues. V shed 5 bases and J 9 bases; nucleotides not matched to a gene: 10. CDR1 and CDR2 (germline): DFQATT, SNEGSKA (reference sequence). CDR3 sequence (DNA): TGCAGTGCTGGCAGGACTAGCGGGAGATTCGGTGAGCAGTTCTTC. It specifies CSAGRTSGRFGEQFF.

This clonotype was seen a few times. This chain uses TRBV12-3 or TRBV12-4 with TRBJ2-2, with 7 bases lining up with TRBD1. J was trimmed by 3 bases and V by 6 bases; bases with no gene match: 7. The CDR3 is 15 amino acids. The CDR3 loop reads CASSTGTAYTGELFF. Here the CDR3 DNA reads TGTGCCAGCAGCACCGGGACAGCCTACACCGGGGAGCTGTTTTTT.

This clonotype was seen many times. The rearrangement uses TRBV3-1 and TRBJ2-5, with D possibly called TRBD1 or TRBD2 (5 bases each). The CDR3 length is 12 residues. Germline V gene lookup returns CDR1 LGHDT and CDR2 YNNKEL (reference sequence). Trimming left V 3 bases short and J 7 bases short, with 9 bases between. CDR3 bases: TGTGCCAGCAGCCAGGGGGTAGGGACCCAGTACTTC. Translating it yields CASSQGVGTQYF.

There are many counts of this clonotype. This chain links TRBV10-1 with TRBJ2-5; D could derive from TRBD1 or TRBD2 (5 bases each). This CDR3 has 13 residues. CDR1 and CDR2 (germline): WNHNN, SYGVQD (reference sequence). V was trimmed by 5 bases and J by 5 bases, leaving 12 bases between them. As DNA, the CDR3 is TGCGCCAGCAGTCGGGGCGTGGGGGAGACCCAGTACTTC. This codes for CASSRGVGETQYF.

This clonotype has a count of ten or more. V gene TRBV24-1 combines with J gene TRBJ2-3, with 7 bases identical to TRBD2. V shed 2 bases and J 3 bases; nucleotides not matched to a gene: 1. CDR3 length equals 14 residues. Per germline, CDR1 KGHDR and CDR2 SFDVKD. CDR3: CATSDWGLTDTQYF. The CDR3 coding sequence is TGTGCCACCAGTGATTGGGGACTAACAGATACGCAGTATTTT.

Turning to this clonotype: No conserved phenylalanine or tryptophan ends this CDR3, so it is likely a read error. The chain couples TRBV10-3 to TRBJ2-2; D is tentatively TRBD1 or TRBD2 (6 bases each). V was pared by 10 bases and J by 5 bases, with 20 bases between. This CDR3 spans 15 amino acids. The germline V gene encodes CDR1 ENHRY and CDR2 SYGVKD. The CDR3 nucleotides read TGTGCCAGCAGCCACGGAGGGGGATCTACCGGGGAGCTGTTTTCT. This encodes CASSHGGGSTGELFS.

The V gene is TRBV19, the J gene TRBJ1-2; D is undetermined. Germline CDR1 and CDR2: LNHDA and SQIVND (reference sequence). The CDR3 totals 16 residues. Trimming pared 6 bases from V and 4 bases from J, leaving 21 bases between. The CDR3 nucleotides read TGTGCCAGTAGCCCCCACTCCTTGGGGTCCGGCTATGGCTACACCTTC. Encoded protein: CASSPHSLGSGYGYTF.

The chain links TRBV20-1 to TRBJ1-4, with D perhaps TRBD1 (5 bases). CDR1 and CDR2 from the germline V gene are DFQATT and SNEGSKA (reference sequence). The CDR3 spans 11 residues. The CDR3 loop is CSASQGEKLFF. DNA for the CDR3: TGCAGCGCCTCTCAGGGTGAAAAACTGTTTTTT.

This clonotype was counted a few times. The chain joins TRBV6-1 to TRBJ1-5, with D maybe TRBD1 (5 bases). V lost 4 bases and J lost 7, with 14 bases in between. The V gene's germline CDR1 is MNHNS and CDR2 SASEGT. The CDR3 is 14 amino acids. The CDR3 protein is CASSVPGEGQPQHF. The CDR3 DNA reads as TGTGCCAGCAGTGTGCCGGGGGAGGGACAGCCCCAGCATTTT.

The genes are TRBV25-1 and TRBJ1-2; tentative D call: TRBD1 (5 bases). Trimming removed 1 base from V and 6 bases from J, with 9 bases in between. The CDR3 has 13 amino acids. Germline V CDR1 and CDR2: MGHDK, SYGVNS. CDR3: CASSESPGDGYTF. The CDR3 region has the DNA TGTGCCAGCAGTGAATCGCCGGGGGATGGCTACACCTTC.

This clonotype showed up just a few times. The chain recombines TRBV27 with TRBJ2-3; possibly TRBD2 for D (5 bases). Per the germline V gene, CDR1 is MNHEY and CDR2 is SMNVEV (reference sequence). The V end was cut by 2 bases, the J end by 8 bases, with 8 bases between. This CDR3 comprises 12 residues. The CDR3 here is CASSLVRGTQYF. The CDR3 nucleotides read TGTGCCAGCAGTTTAGTTCGGGGTACGCAGTATTTT.

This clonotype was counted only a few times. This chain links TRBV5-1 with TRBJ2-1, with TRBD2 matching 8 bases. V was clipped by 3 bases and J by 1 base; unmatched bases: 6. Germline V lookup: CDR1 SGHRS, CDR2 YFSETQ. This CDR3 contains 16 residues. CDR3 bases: TGCGCCAGCAGCTGGGGAAGCGGGGGTTCCTACAATGAGCAGTTCTTC. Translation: CASSWGSGGSYNEQFF.

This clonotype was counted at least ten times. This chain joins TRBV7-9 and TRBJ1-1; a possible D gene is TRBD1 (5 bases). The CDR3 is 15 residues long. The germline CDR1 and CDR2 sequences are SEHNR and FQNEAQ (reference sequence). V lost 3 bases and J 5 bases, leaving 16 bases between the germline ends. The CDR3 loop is CASSFAQGGGTEAFF. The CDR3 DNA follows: TGTGCCAGCAGCTTCGCGCAGGGAGGTGGGACTGAAGCTTTCTTT. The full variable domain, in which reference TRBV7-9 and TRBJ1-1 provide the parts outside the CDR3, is DTGVSQNPRHKITKRGQNVTFRCDPISEHNRLYWYRQTLGQGPEFLTYFQNEAQLEKSRLLSDRFSAERPKGSFSTLEIQRTEQGDSAMYLCASSFAQGGGTEAFFGQGTRLTVV.

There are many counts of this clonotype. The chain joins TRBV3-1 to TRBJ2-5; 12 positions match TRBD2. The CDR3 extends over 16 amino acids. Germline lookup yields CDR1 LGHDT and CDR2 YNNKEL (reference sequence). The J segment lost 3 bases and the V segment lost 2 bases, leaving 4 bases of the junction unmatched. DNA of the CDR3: TGTGCCAGCAGCCAACCGGGACTAGCGGGCGAAGAGACCCAGTACTTC. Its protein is CASSQPGLAGEETQYF.

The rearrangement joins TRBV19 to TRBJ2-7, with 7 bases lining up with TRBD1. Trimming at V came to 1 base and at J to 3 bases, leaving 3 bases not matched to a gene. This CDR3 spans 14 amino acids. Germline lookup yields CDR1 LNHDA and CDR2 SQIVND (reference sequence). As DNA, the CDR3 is TGTGCCAGTAGTATAGCGGCAGGGGGCTACGAGCAGTACTTC. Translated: CASSIAAGGYEQYF.

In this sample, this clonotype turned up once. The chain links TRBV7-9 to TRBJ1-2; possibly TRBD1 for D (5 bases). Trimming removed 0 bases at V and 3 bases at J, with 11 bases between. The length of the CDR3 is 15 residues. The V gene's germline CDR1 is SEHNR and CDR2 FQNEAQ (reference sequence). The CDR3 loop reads CASSLAAGTDYGYTF. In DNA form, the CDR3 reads TGTGCCAGCAGCTTAGCGGCAGGGACTGACTATGGCTACACCTTC.

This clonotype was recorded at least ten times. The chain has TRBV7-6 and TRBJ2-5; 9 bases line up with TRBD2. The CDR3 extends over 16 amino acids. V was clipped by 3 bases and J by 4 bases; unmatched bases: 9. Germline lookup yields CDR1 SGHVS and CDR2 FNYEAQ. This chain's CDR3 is CASSFQDWRGGETQYF. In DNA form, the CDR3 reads TGTGCCAGCAGCTTCCAGGACTGGCGGGGGGGAGAGACCCAGTACTTC. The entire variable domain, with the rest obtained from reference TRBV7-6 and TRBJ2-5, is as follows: GAGVSQSPRYKVTKRGQDVALRCDPISGHVSLYWYRQALGQGPEFLTYFNYEAQQDKSGLPNDRFSAERPEGSISTLTIQRTEQRDSAMYRCASSFQDWRGGETQYFGPGTRLLVL.

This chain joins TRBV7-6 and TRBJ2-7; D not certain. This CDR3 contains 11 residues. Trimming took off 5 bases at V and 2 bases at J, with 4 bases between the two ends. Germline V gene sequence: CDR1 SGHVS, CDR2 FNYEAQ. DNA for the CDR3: TGTGCCAGCAGCCCTCCCTACGAGCAGTACTTC. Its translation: CASSPPYEQYF.

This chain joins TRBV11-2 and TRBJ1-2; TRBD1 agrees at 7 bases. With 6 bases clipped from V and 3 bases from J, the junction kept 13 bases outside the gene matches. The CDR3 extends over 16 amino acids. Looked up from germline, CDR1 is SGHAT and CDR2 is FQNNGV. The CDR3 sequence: CASRRAQGSLYYGYTF. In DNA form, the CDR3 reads TGTGCCAGCAGACGGGCACAGGGGTCGCTTTACTATGGCTACACCTTC.

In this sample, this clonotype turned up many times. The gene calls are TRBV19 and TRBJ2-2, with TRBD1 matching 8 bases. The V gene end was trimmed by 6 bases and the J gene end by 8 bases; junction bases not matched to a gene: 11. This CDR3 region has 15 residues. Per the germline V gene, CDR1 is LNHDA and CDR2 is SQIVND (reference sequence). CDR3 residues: CASSRQGLLVGELFF. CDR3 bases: TGTGCCAGTAGCCGACAGGGGCTCTTGGTAGGGGAGCTGTTTTTT.

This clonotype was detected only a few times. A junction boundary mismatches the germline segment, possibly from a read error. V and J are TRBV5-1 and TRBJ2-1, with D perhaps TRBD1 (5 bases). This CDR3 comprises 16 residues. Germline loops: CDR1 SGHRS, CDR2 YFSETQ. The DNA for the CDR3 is TGCGCCAGCAGCTTGGGTCCCCAGGGTACCTACAATGAGCAGTCCTTC. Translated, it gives CASSLGPQGTYNEQSF.

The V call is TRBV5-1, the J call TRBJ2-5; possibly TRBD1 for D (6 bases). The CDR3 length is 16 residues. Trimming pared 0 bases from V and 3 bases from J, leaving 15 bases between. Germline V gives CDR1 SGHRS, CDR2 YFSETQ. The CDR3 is CASSLGLLDRKETQYF. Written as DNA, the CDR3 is TGCGCCAGCAGCTTGGGGTTACTGGACAGAAAAGAGACCCAGTACTTC. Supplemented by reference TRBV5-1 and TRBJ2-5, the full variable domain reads KAGVTQTPRYLIKTRGQQVTLSCSPISGHRSVSWYQQTPGQGLQFLFEYFSETQRNKGNFPGRFSGRQFSNSRSEMNVSTLELGDSALYLCASSLGLLDRKETQYFGPGTRLLVL.

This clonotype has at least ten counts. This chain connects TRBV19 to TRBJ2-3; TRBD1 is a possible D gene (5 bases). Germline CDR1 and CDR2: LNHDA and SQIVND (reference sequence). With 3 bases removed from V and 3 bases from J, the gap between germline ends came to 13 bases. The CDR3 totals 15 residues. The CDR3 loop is CASSIIGVETDTQYF. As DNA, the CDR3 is TGTGCCAGTAGTATTATAGGGGTAGAGACAGATACGCAGTATTTT.

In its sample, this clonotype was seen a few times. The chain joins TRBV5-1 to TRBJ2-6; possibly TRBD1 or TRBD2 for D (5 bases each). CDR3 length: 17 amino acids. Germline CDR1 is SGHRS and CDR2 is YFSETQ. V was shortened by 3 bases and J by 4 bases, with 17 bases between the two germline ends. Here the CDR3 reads CASSSNPYGAGANVLTF. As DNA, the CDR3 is TGCGCCAGCAGCTCGAACCCCTACGGGGCGGGGGCCAACGTCCTGACTTTC.

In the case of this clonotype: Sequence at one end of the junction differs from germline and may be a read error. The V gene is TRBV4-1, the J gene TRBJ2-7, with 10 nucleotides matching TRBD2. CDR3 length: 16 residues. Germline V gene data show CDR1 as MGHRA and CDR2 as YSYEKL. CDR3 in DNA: TGCGCCAGCAGCCAAGGTGTAGCGGGGGGCCCGGATGGGCAGCACTTC. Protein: CASSQGVAGGPDGQHF.

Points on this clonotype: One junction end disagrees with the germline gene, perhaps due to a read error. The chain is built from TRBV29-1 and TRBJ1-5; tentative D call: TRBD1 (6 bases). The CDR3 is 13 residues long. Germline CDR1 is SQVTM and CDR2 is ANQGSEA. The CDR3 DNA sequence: TGCAGCGTTGCGACAGGCCTCAATCGGCCCCAGCATTTT. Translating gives CSVATGLNRPQHF.

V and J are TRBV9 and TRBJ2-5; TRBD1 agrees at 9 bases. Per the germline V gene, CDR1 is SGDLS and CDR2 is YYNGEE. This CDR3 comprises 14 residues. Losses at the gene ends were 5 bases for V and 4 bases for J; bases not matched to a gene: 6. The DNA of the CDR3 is TGTGCCAGCAGTCGACAGGGGGGAGGAGAGACCCAGTACTTC. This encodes CASSRQGGGETQYF.

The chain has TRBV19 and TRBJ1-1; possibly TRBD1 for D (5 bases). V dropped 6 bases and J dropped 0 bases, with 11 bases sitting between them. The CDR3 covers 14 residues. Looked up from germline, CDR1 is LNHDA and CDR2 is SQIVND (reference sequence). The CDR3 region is CASSKTGLNTEAFF. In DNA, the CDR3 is TGTGCCAGTAGCAAGACGGGACTGAACACTGAAGCTTTCTTT.

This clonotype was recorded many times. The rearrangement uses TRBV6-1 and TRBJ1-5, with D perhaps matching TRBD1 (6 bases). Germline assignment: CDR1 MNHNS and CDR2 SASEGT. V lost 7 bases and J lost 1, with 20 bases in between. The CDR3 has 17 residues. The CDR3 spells CASTSRHRVRSNQPQHF. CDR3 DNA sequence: TGTGCCAGCACCTCACGACACAGGGTCAGAAGCAATCAGCCCCAGCATTTT.

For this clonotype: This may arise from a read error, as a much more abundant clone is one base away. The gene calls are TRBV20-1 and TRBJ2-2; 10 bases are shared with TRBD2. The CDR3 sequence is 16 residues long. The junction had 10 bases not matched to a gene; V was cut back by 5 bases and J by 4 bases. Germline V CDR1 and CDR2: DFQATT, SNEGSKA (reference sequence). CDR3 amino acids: CSAPPSGSLATGELFF. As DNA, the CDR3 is TGCAGTGCTCCCCCTAGCGGGAGTTTGGCCACCGGGGAGCTGTTTTTT.

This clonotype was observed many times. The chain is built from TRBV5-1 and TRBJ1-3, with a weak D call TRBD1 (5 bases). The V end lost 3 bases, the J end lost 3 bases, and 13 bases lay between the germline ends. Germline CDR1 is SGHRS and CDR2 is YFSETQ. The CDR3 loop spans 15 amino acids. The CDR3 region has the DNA TGCGCCAGCAGCTCCTCGGTTGGGGGTGGAAACACCATATATTTT. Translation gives CASSSSVGGGNTIYF.